This passage covers 4 T cell receptor beta chains from one sample sequenced in a study of graft-versus-host responses after intestinal transplantation. The antigens for these receptors are not known. The assay was immunoSEQ multiplex PCR, and TCRdb's table has in-frame clones only and misses some. The sample consists of 85,000 to 100,000 clones, roughly 91% of them appearing once. The sample consisted of unstimulated CD8+ T cells sorted from spleen or lymph node cells, taken before intestinal transplant. The origin of the receptors is a human donor who received an intestinal transplant.

V is TRBV4-3 and J is TRBJ1-1, with no clear D. CDR1 is LGHNA and CDR2 is YSLEER in the germline V gene. This CDR3 region has 15 residues. The V end lost 0 bases, the J end lost 1 base, and 9 bases lay between the germline ends. The CDR3 nucleotides read TGCGCCAGCAGCCAAGATCCGGGAGAGAACACTGAAGCTTTCTTT. Its protein product is CASSQDPGENTEAFF.

V is TRBV4-3 and J is TRBJ1-2; the D gene is possibly TRBD1 (6 bases). Per the germline V gene, CDR1 is LGHNA and CDR2 is YSLEER. The CDR3 consists of 14 residues. Trimming pared 1 base from V and 8 bases from J, leaving 14 bases between. CDR3 bases: TGCGCCAGCAGCCAAGTGGCGGCAGGGGACGGCTACACCTTC. Amino acid sequence: CASSQVAAGDGYTF.

The chain links TRBV11-3 to TRBJ2-7, with 10 bases identical to TRBD2. CDR3 size: 17 residues. With 7 bases clipped from V and 1 base from J, the junction kept 13 bases outside the gene matches. Germline assignment: CDR1 SGHNT and CDR2 YENEEA. The CDR3 sequence is CASTSLSGGAGSYEQYF. The CDR3 DNA follows: TGTGCCAGCACCTCCCTAAGCGGGGGGGCCGGTTCCTACGAGCAGTACTTC.

The chain has TRBV13 and TRBJ2-5; no clear D. The CDR3 length is 14 residues. V was cut by 4 bases and J by 2 bases, with 11 bases left in between. Germline CDR1 is PRHDT and CDR2 is FYEKMQ (reference sequence). CDR3 sequence reads: CASSSRGTQETQYF. The CDR3 DNA is TGTGCCAGCAGCTCCCGCGGCACTCAAGAGACCCAGTACTTC.